Below are 29 T cell receptor beta chains sequenced from a single sample in a study of blood T cell repertoires in COVID-19. Produced via immunoSEQ multiplex PCR; TCRdb's table is partial and in-frame only. In the table there are 250,000 to 300,000 clones, around 90% of which are singletons. Material for sequencing was peripheral blood. These receptors came from a woman aged 25 to 45 with acute or convalescent COVID-19.

There are a few counts of this clone. This chain uses TRBV7-8 with TRBJ2-7; D is perhaps TRBD2 (5 bases). CDR3 length: 16 residues. The germline gives CDR1 SGHVS, CDR2 FQNEAQ. V lost 1 base, J lost 2 bases, and 15 bases lay in between. This CDR3 is CASSLVLGGWPYEQYF. DNA of the CDR3: TGTGCCAGCAGCTTAGTATTGGGCGGGTGGCCCTACGAGCAGTACTTC.

The chain is built from TRBV6-5 and TRBJ1-1; D perhaps matches TRBD1 (6 bases). Trimming shortened V by 3 bases and J by 5 bases, and 13 bases separated the two germline ends. The germline V gene has CDR1 MNHEY and CDR2 SVGAGI. The CDR3 contains 14 residues. The CDR3, as DNA: TGTGCCAGCAGTTATAGCGGGGGGCTGACTGAAGCTTTCTTT. This sequence encodes CASSYSGGLTEAFF.

This sequence joins TRBV10-2 and TRBJ2-1, with TRBD1 matching 8 bases. V shed 6 bases, J shed 5 bases, and the junction held 12 bases outside the gene matches. The CDR3 runs 16 residues. In germline, CDR1 is WSHSY, CDR2 SAAADI. CDR3 DNA: TGCGCCAGCAGGACCGGGACAGGACCCCCCGACAATGAGCAGTTCTTC. Amino acid sequence: CASRTGTGPPDNEQFF.

The chain combines TRBV7-9 with TRBJ1-3; 9 nucleotides line up with TRBD1. V gave up 2 bases and J gave up 5 bases; unmatched junction bases: 7. In germline, CDR1 is SEHNR, CDR2 FQNEAQ (reference sequence). The length of the CDR3 is 16 residues. The chain's CDR3 is CASSLYQTGGRNTIYF. CDR3 bases: TGTGCCAGCAGCTTATACCAGACAGGGGGGAGAAACACCATATATTTT.

The chain carries TRBV24-1 and TRBJ2-5; D unclear. CDR1 is KGHDR, CDR2 SFDVKD, per germline. Trimming took 5 bases from V and 3 from J, leaving 9 bases between them. The CDR3 is 13 amino acids. Written as DNA, the CDR3 is TGTGCCACCAGTGCTAGGTTCGAAGAGACCCAGTACTTC. Translation gives CATSARFEETQYF.

This clone has a handful of counts. V usage is TRBV4-3 and J usage is TRBJ2-5, with D perhaps TRBD2 (6 bases). Per the germline V gene, CDR1 is LGHNA and CDR2 is YSLEER. Between the trimmed V and J ends, which lost 5 bases and 1 base, there was a span of 11 bases. The CDR3 sequence is 14 residues long. In nucleotides, the CDR3 is TGCGCCAGCAGCTACTGGGGACTCCAAGAGACCCAGTACTTC. This translates into CASSYWGLQETQYF.

V is TRBV12-3 or TRBV12-4 and J is TRBJ2-7; D remains unclear. Trimming cost V 3 bases and J 4 bases, with 7 bases left between them. The CDR3 spans 12 residues. CDR3 DNA: TGTGCCAGCAGTTTTACCACTTACGAGCAGTACTTC. Translated: CASSFTTYEQYF.

The gene calls are TRBV9 and TRBJ1-1, with D perhaps matching TRBD1 (6 bases). This CDR3 is 12 amino acids long. CDR1 and CDR2 from the germline V gene are SGDLS and YYNGEE. The germline V and J ends were trimmed by 3 bases and 7 bases, with 10 bases remaining between them. CDR3 region: CASSARGDEAFF. For the CDR3, the DNA is TGTGCCAGCAGCGCCAGGGGAGATGAAGCTTTCTTT.

The chain is built from TRBV24-1 and TRBJ2-2; D perhaps matches TRBD1 (6 bases). The CDR3 is 17 residues long. The V gene's germline CDR1 is KGHDR and CDR2 SFDVKD. The V end lost 2 bases, the J end lost 7 bases, and 19 bases lay between the germline ends. This CDR3 is CATSDSGPGVLGGELFF. Here the CDR3 DNA reads TGTGCCACCAGTGATTCCGGGCCAGGGGTTCTCGGCGGGGAGCTGTTTTTT.

This clone was seen only once. The chain is built from TRBV19 and TRBJ1-5; no reliable D call. The CDR3 covers 15 residues. CDR1 and CDR2 from the germline V gene are LNHDA and SQIVND (reference sequence). Trimming shortened V by 4 bases and J by 1 base, and 11 bases separated the two germline ends. CDR3 sequence: CASSTLARSNQPQHF. The CDR3 bases are TGTGCCAGTAGTACCCTGGCCAGGAGCAATCAGCCCCAGCATTTT.

This clone has ten or more counts. V usage is TRBV3-1 (or the pseudogene TRBV3-2) and J usage is TRBJ2-7; 7 nucleotides match TRBD2. Germline assignment: CDR1 LGHDT and CDR2 YNNKEL (reference sequence). CDR3 size: 14 residues. The ends lost 2 bases at V and 4 bases at J; junction bases unmatched: 5. The CDR3: CASSQLSGTYEQYF. The CDR3 nucleotides read TGTGCCAGCAGCCAACTAAGCGGGACTTACGAGCAGTACTTC.

The chain carries TRBV5-5 and TRBJ2-7, with D possibly TRBD1 on 6 matching bases. CDR3 size: 14 residues. Germline CDR1 and CDR2: SGHKS and YYEKEE (reference sequence). V was shortened by 4 bases and J by 2 bases, with 13 bases between the two germline ends. The CDR3 DNA sequence: TGTGCCAGCAGCCCGCGGACAGCCGCCTACGAGCAGTACTTC. Translated: CASSPRTAAYEQYF.

The chain combines TRBV6-2 or TRBV6-3 with TRBJ2-5; 8 bases align to TRBD1. The CDR3 runs to 17 residues. J was trimmed by 5 bases and V by 1 base; bases with no gene match: 12. The germline V gene has CDR1 MNHEY and CDR2 SVGEGT. The CDR3 region is CASSYWAQGGLGETQYF. The DNA of the CDR3 is TGTGCCAGCAGTTACTGGGCACAGGGGGGCCTGGGCGAGACCCAGTACTTC.

This clone was seen a single time. The chain joins TRBV6-2 or TRBV6-3 to TRBJ1-5; 12 bases map to TRBD1. The CDR3 has 16 amino acids. Germline trimming cut 2 bases from V and 6 bases from J; bases unmatched to any gene: 5. In germline, CDR1 is MNHEY, CDR2 SVGEGT. The DNA of the CDR3 is TGTGCCAGCAGTTACAGGGACAGGGGGCGAGGTCAGCCCCAGCATTTT. Translation gives CASSYRDRGRGQPQHF.

The rearrangement joins TRBV28 to TRBJ2-1; 7 positions agree with TRBD2. V was pared by 5 bases and J by 12 bases, with 7 bases of the junction left unmatched. Germline V gene lookup returns CDR1 MDHEN and CDR2 SYDVKM. This CDR3 contains 12 residues. CDR3 residues: CASSGRGFGQFF. In DNA form, the CDR3 reads TGTGCCAGCAGTGGGAGGGGTTTCGGGCAGTTCTTC.

This clone was detected once. V usage is TRBV5-1 and J usage is TRBJ2-1; 10 positions match TRBD1. The germline CDR1 and CDR2 sequences are SGHRS and YFSETQ. The J segment lost 6 bases and the V segment lost 2 bases, leaving 5 bases of the junction unmatched. The CDR3 spans 15 residues. For the CDR3, the DNA is TGCGCCAGCAGCTTTACCGGGACAGGGGCCAATGAGCAGTTCTTC. It codes for CASSFTGTGANEQFF.

The chain carries TRBV5-6 and TRBJ1-6; TRBD1 aligns across 7 bases. The length of the CDR3 is 16 residues. The V segment lost 6 bases and the J segment 0 bases; nucleotides outside the gene matches: 6. Germline CDR1 reads SGHDT; CDR2 reads YYEEEE. This chain's CDR3 is CASMPGQSSYNSPLHF. DNA of the CDR3: TGTGCCAGCATGCCGGGACAGAGCTCCTATAATTCACCCCTCCACTTT. Looking up the rest from reference TRBV5-6 and TRBJ1-6 gives the full variable domain: DAGVTQSPTHLIKTRGQQVTLRCSPKSGHDTVSWYQQALGQGPQFIFQYYEEEERQRGNFPDRFSGHQFPNYSSELNVNALLLGDSALYLCASMPGQSSYNSPLHFGNGTRLTVT.

V usage is TRBV19 and J usage is TRBJ1-5; D might be TRBD1 (5 bases). Trimming shortened V by 4 bases and J by 5 bases, and 12 bases separated the two germline ends. Germline V gene lookup returns CDR1 LNHDA and CDR2 SQIVND (reference sequence). CDR3 length: 14 residues. Written as DNA, the CDR3 is TGTGCCAGTAGTACGGGGGTGGGGTATCAGCCCCAGCATTTT. Translated: CASSTGVGYQPQHF.

The chain combines TRBV10-1 with TRBJ2-7; TRBD1 matches 10 bases. CDR3 length: 15 amino acids. CDR1 is WNHNN, CDR2 SYGVQD, per germline (reference sequence). J gave up 6 bases and V 0 bases, and 5 bases lay outside the gene matches. CDR3 in amino acids: CASSESGDRGREQYF. The CDR3 nucleotides read TGCGCCAGCAGTGAGTCGGGAGACAGGGGGCGCGAGCAGTACTTC.

This clone was detected only once. The genes are TRBV6-5 and TRBJ1-2; 10 bases are a match to TRBD1. V shed 2 bases and J 4 bases; nucleotides not matched to a gene: 4. The CDR3 consists of 15 residues. Per germline, CDR1 MNHEY and CDR2 SVGAGI. CDR3 sequence (DNA): TGTGCCAGCAGTTACCTCGGGACAGGGGTCTATGGCTACACCTTC. Amino acid sequence: CASSYLGTGVYGYTF.

The V and J genes are TRBV19 and TRBJ2-7, with TRBD1 matching 8 bases. Per germline, CDR1 LNHDA and CDR2 SQIVND (reference sequence). Trimming took 8 bases from V and 2 from J; bases not matched to a gene: 5. CDR3 size: 13 residues. For the CDR3, the DNA is TGTGCCAGTTCTCACAGGGGGGCCTACGAGCAGTACTTC. Encoded protein: CASSHRGAYEQYF.

In DNA, the CDR3 is TGTGCCAGCAGTGAGAGGACAGGGATTGGCCTAGGAGGGCGAGAGACCCAGTACTTC. Its protein product is CASSERTGIGLGGRETQYF. The genes are TRBV2 and TRBJ2-5, with 8 bases lining up with TRBD1. Germline assignment: CDR1 SNHLY and CDR2 FYNNEI. J gave up 4 bases and V 3 bases, and 19 bases lay outside the gene matches. The CDR3 is 19 residues long.

The genes are TRBV18 and TRBJ2-7, with 10 bases aligning to TRBD2. The CDR3 runs 15 residues. The junction had 6 bases not matched to a gene; V was cut back by 3 bases and J by 4 bases. The V gene's germline CDR1 is KGHSH and CDR2 LQKENI. CDR3 protein: CASSPLKREGYEQYF. The CDR3 region has the DNA TGTGCCAGCTCACCCCTTAAGCGGGAGGGGTACGAGCAGTACTTC. The full variable domain, in which reference TRBV18 and TRBJ2-7 provide the parts outside the CDR3, is NAGVMQNPRHLVRRRGQEARLRCSPMKGHSHVYWYRQLPEEGLKFMVYLQKENIIDESGMPKERFSAEFPKEGPSILRIQQVVRGDSAAYFCASSPLKREGYEQYFGPGTRLTVT.

The J gene is TRBJ1-3, the V gene TRBV24-1, with D possibly being TRBD1 (5 bases). In germline, CDR1 is KGHDR, CDR2 SFDVKD. V was shortened by 2 bases and J by 0 bases, with 16 bases between the two germline ends. The CDR3 has 18 amino acids. The CDR3: CATSDCLPAGRSGNTIYF. The CDR3 nucleotides read TGTGCCACCAGTGATTGCCTCCCGGCGGGACGCTCTGGAAACACCATATATTTT.

The chain is built from TRBV9 and TRBJ2-3; 7 nucleotides agree with TRBD2. Trimming cost V 3 bases and J 0 bases; bases outside gene matches: 16. There are 19 residues in the CDR3. Looked up from germline, CDR1 is SGDLS and CDR2 is YYNGEE. The CDR3 here is CASSEDRPQWGGSTDTQYF. The CDR3 bases are TGTGCCAGCAGCGAGGACCGGCCACAGTGGGGGGGTAGCACAGATACGCAGTATTTT.

The chain couples TRBV30 to TRBJ1-2; 9 bases are a match to TRBD1. The trim removed 6 bases at V and 7 bases at J, leaving 9 bases unmatched. The CDR3 consists of 13 residues. Germline CDR1 is GTSNPN and CDR2 is SVGIG (reference sequence). The CDR3 reads CACPPGTGFGYTF. In DNA, the CDR3 is TGTGCCTGTCCCCCCGGGACAGGGTTTGGCTACACCTTC.

The V call is TRBV30, the J call TRBJ1-6; D might be TRBD1 (5 bases). Germline CDR1 GTSNPN, CDR2 SVGIG (reference sequence). The V gene lost 4 bases and the J gene lost 10 bases, with 14 bases spanning the gap. The CDR3 length is 13 residues. CDR3 nucleotide sequence: TGTGCCTGGAACACCAGGGCAGGATCACCCCTCCACTTT. The encoded protein is CAWNTRAGSPLHF.

The V gene is TRBV5-1, the J gene TRBJ2-7; D is perhaps TRBD2 (6 bases). Germline V lookup: CDR1 SGHRS, CDR2 YFSETQ. This CDR3 has 13 amino acids. The V end was cut by 7 bases, the J end by 7 bases, with 18 bases between. The DNA for the CDR3 is TGCGCCAGCGGGTCGGACTACCTGGGGGAGCAGTACTTC. Encoded protein: CASGSDYLGEQYF. Full variable domain (missing parts from reference TRBV5-1 and TRBJ2-7): KAGVTQTPRYLIKTRGQQVTLSCSPISGHRSVSWYQQTPGQGLQFLFEYFSETQRNKGNFPGRFSGRQFSNSRSEMNVSTLELGDSALYLCASGSDYLGEQYFGPGTRLTVT.

V and J are TRBV27 and TRBJ2-7, with D hard to call. V was shortened by 1 base and J by 2 bases, with 12 bases between the two germline ends. Germline CDR1 and CDR2: MNHEY and SMNVEV (reference sequence). The CDR3 totals 15 residues. The CDR3 DNA sequence: TGTGCCAGCAGTTTATACCTAGGTGCGGCCTACGAGCAGTACTTC. As protein: CASSLYLGAAYEQYF.